These T cell receptor beta chains were read from a single sample in a study of regulatory T cells in long-lasting Graves disease. One entry per CDR3 protein, called by TCRdb with MiXCR from the multiplex PCR reads. This table has 650,000 to 700,000 distinct CDR3 sequences, around 30% appearing once. The sequences come from peripheral blood mononuclear cells (PBMCs), collected when the disease was refractory, from a patient treated with antithyroid drugs. The receptors originated from a female donor with Graves disease. The CDR3 runs from the conserved cysteine through the conserved F or W. The D gene is left open where the match is weak. A row's size may be missing; if present it is once, few, many or a size class.

-	TRBV12-3/TRBV12-4	-	TRBJ1-1	TGTGCCAGCAGTTTGGCCGCTGAAGCTTTCTTT	CASSLAAEAFF
few	TRBV11-2	-	TRBJ1-1	TGTGCCAGCAGCTTAGGGGACTACACTGAAGCTTTCTTT	CASSLGDYTEAFF
few	TRBV10-1	-	TRBJ1-1	TGCGCCAGTGGAACAGGGTTTTCAGGCACTGAAGCTTTCTTT	CASGTGFSGTEAFF
-	TRBV6-1	TRBD2	TRBJ2-2	TGTGCCAGCGGGGGGGTGACGAGCGGGAGTGGCGGGGAGCTGTTTTTT	CASGGVTSGSGGELFF
-	TRBV9	TRBD2	TRBJ2-5	TGTGCCAGCAGCGCCGGGACTAGCGAGCTTCAAGAGACCCAGTACTTC	CASSAGTSELQETQYF
many	TRBV27	-	TRBJ1-2	TGTGCCAGCAGCCAAAGGTCTGCCTATGGCTACACCTTC	CASSQRSAYGYTF
many	TRBV18	-	TRBJ1-1	TGTGCCAGCTCACCACAGGCGAACACTGAAGCTTTCTTT	CASSPQANTEAFF
few	TRBV4-1	-	TRBJ2-5	TGCGCCAGCAGCCACTCCGCGGGCTCCCAAGAGACCCAGTACTTC	CASSHSAGSQETQYF
few	TRBV6-1	TRBD1	TRBJ1-5	TGTGCCAGCAGACACGGACAGGGTTATCAGCCCCAGCATTTT	CASRHGQGYQPQHF
-	TRBV10-2	-	TRBJ1-2	TGCGCCACCTCCGAGGGATCCTATGGCTACACCTTC	CATSEGSYGYTF
-	TRBV7-9	-	TRBJ1-2	TGTGCCAGCAGCTTCTTAGGAGGCGGAGGCTACACCTTC	CASSFLGGGGYTF
many	TRBV6-1	TRBD1	TRBJ2-7	TGTGCCAGCAGAAGACACAGGGGACCCTCCTACGAGCAGTACTTC	CASRRHRGPSYEQYF
many	TRBV28	-	TRBJ1-6	TGTGCCAGCAGTTTAATTGGGCGAGGACTGGGCTATAATTCACCCCTCCACTTT	CASSLIGRGLGYNSPLHF
-	TRBV29-1	-	TRBJ1-5	TGCAGCGTTGTGCGGGACTCCAGCAATCAGCCCCAGCATTTT	CSVVRDSSNQPQHF
-	TRBV6-1	-	TRBJ1-2	TGTGCCAGCAGAACCAATCCGGACCACCGAGGGTATGGCTACACCTTC	CASRTNPDHRGYGYTF
-	TRBV9	-	TRBJ1-3	TGTGCCAGCAGCGTTCAGGGGTCTGGAAACACCATATATTTT	CASSVQGSGNTIYF
few	TRBV30	-	TRBJ1-2	TGTGCCTGTAGAGCCTATGGCTACACCTTC	CACRAYGYTF
few	TRBV6-1	TRBD1	TRBJ2-5	TGTGCCAGCAGCTTGACAGGGGTTGGGGAGACCCAGTACTTC	CASSLTGVGETQYF
many	TRBV28	-	TRBJ1-5	TGTGCCAGCAGTGCACTCAATCAGCCCCAGCATTTT	CASSALNQPQHF
few	TRBV28	TRBD2	TRBJ2-5	TGTGCCAGCAGTTTATCTAGCGGGAGTAGGGGAGAGACCCAGTACTTC	CASSLSSGSRGETQYF
-	TRBV7-9	-	TRBJ2-5	TGTGCCAGCGCCCCGGAGATCCAAGAGACCCAGTACTTC	CASAPEIQETQYF
many	TRBV15	TRBD1	TRBJ1-1	TGTGCCACCAGCACCCTAATCCCGGGACAGGAGGCACCTGAAGCTTTCTTT	CATSTLIPGQEAPEAFF
-	TRBV7-9	TRBD1	TRBJ2-3	TGTGCCAGCAGCTTTCGGACAGGCCCTACAGATACGCAGTATTTT	CASSFRTGPTDTQYF
-	TRBV7-9	TRBD1	TRBJ1-1	TGTGCCACCAGGGGGGAGAGCACTGAAGCTTTCTTT	CATRGESTEAFF
few	TRBV5-1	-	TRBJ1-1	TGCGCCAGCAGCTTGGCCAATAGGGGGGAAGCTTTCTTT	CASSLANRGEAFF
few	TRBV20-1	TRBD1	TRBJ1-6	TGCAGTGCTAGAGGGACAGGGCCGGATAATTCACCCCTCCACTTT	CSARGTGPDNSPLHF
-	TRBV7-6	-	TRBJ1-3	TGTGCCAGCAGCTTAGCCCTGATAGGACGGGGCTCTGGAAACACCATATATTTT	CASSLALIGRGSGNTIYF
-	TRBV18	TRBD1	TRBJ1-5	TGTGCCAGCTCACCAAGAATGGGGGACAGGGGCAATCAGCCCCAGCATTTT	CASSPRMGDRGNQPQHF
few	TRBV29-1	-	TRBJ1-2	TGCAGCGTTGACGGGGCAGGTGGCTACACCTTC	CSVDGAGGYTF
few	TRBV29-1	-	TRBJ1-2	TGCAGCGCCGAACTAAACTATGGCTACACCTTC	CSAELNYGYTF
-	TRBV2	TRBD1	TRBJ1-4	TGTGCCAGCAGTGATATTGGACAGGGAGCTAATGAAAAACTGTTTTTT	CASSDIGQGANEKLFF
many	TRBV12-3/TRBV12-4	-	TRBJ1-4	TGTGCCAGCAGTTTAGCGCTCACGGACCGATCAACTAATGAAAAACTGTTTTTT	CASSLALTDRSTNEKLFF
-	TRBV5-6	TRBD1	TRBJ1-4	TGTGCCAGCAGCTACCGGGACAGTGAAAAACTGTTTTTT	CASSYRDSEKLFF
many	TRBV11-2	TRBD2	TRBJ2-5	TGTGCCAGCAGCTTAACAATTAGCGGGGCCCAAGAGACCCAGTACTTC	CASSLTISGAQETQYF
-	TRBV6-1	-	TRBJ1-2	TGTGCCAGCAGTGAATCGAGCCGGCATAGGCTGTCCTATGGCTACACCTTC	CASSESSRHRLSYGYTF
few	TRBV11-2	-	TRBJ2-5	TGTGCCAGCAGCTTGACGGGCGTTCCGGAGACCCAGTACTTC	CASSLTGVPETQYF
-	TRBV29-1	TRBD1	TRBJ1-2	TGCAGCGTTGAAGGCCAGGGGGCCCGCGCTAACTATGGCTACGCCTTC	CSVEGQGARANYGYAF
-	TRBV11-1	-	TRBJ1-1	TGTGCCAGCAGCGTCGGGGGCATCACTGAAGCTTTCTTT	CASSVGGITEAFF
many	TRBV12-3/TRBV12-4	TRBD2	TRBJ2-5	TGTGCCAGCAGAATCGCTAGCGGGAGCCCCCAAGAGACCCAGTACTTC	CASRIASGSPQETQYF
once	TRBV7-9	TRBD2	TRBJ2-1	TGTGCCAGCAGCTTACAAGCGGGAGGGCCCAATGAGCAGTTCTTC	CASSLQAGGPNEQFF
-	TRBV4-1	-	TRBJ1-5	TGCGCCAGCAGCCAAGCACGGAGCAATCAGCCCCAGCATTTT	CASSQARSNQPQHF
-	TRBV29-1	-	TRBJ1-2	TGCAGCGTTGGTCCCCCGCCCGGCTACACCTTC	CSVGPPPGYTF